One and the same sample provided the 3 T cell receptor beta chains below, sequenced in a study of T cell changes during pregnancy in multiple sclerosis. The repertoire was sequenced with immunoSEQ multiplex PCR; TCRdb's copy has only in-frame clones and lacks some. The sample lists tens of thousands of clones, approximately 90% occurring once. The sequencing here drew on CD8+ T cells from peripheral blood mononuclear cells, taken after pregnancy. The receptors come from a female donor with multiple sclerosis, enrolled in a pregnancy study.

The V call is TRBV29-1, the J call TRBJ1-1, with 8 bases that match TRBD1. Germline CDR1 reads SQVTM; CDR2 reads ANQGSEA. The CDR3 contains 13 residues. The junction had 3 bases not matched to a gene; V was cut back by 3 bases and J by 3 bases. CDR3: CSVEAGGYTEAFF. The CDR3 DNA reads as TGCAGCGTTGAGGCAGGGGGCTACACTGAAGCTTTCTTT.

This chain links TRBV4-3 with TRBJ2-1; D is perhaps TRBD2 (5 bases). Trimming stripped 0 bases from V and 0 bases from J, with 9 bases between. CDR1 and CDR2 (germline): LGHNA, YSLEER. This CDR3 comprises 16 residues. The CDR3 DNA follows: TGCGCCAGCAGCCAAGAGCGGGCGCTCTCCTACAATGAGCAGTTCTTC. As protein: CASSQERALSYNEQFF.

The chain combines TRBV5-1 with TRBJ1-1; 8 bases are a match to TRBD1. The CDR3 is 17 residues long. J was trimmed by 1 base and V by 4 bases; bases with no gene match: 12. From germline, CDR1 is SGHRS and CDR2 YFSETQ. The CDR3 protein is CASSLNSPGGGNTEAFF. Here the CDR3 DNA reads TGCGCCAGCAGCCTAAATTCTCCAGGGGGCGGGAACACTGAAGCTTTCTTT.